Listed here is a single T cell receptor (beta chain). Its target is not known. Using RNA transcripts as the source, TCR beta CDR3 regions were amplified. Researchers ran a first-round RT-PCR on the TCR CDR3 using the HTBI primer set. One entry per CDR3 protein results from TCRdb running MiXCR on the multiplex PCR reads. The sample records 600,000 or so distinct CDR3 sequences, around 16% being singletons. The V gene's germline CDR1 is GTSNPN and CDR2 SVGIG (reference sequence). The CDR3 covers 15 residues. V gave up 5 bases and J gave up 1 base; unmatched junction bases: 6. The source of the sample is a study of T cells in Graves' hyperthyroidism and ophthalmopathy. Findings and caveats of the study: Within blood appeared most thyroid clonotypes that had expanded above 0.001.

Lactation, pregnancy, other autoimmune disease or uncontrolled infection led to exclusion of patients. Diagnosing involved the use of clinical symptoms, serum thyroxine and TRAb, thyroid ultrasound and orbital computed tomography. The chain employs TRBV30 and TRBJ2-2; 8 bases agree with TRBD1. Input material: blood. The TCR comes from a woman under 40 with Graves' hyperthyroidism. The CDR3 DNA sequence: TGTGCCTGGGACCCAGGGACAGGGAACACCGGGGAGCTGTTTTTT. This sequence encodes CAWDPGTGNTGELFF.